This section outlines one T cell receptor beta chain sequence together with its context. What it binds is unknown. CDR3 length: 14 amino acids. The trim removed 3 bases at V and 6 bases at J, leaving 6 bases unmatched. Per the germline V gene, CDR1 is LNHDA and CDR2 is SQIVND (reference sequence). The record originates from a study of cytomegalovirus exposure and HLA in healthy donors. Study-wide results and limits: Based on reports, TCR beta sequences accurately predicted HLA-A and HLA-B alleles for most subjects.

PCR was performed using 60 Vbeta and 13 Jbeta primers. Measured with immunoSEQ multiplex PCR; TCRdb has only the in-frame clones, and not every one. The sample consists of 210,000 or so clones, around 89% of them appearing once. This clonotype was sampled from a woman under 30 in good health and CMV-seronegative. The chain joins TRBV19 to TRBJ1-1, with 8 bases aligning to TRBD1. The sample was PBMCs. CDR3 residues: CASSMPDRGAEAFF. In DNA, the CDR3 is TGTGCCAGTAGTATGCCCGACAGGGGAGCTGAAGCTTTCTTT. The full variable domain, completed using reference TRBV19 and TRBJ1-1, is DGGITQSPKYLFRKEGQNVTLSCEQNLNHDAMYWYRQDPGQGLRLIYYSQIVNDFQKGDIAEGYSVSREKKESFPLTVTSAQKNPTAFYLCASSMPDRGAEAFFGQGTRLTVV.